The rows below give T cell receptor beta chains drawn from one sample of a study of T-cell reconstitution after alpha-beta-depleted transplantation in children. Using its own MiXCR run on the PCR reads, TCRdb lists one record per CDR3 protein. The table shows hundreds of thousands of distinct CDR3 sequences, with roughly 13% occurring only once. The source material was PBMCs, sampled before TCRalphabeta/CD19-depleted stem cell transplant. These TCRs come from a girl aged 2-10 years with congenital amegakaryocytic thrombocytopenia, due to receive a stem cell transplant. The CDR3 runs from the conserved cysteine through the conserved F or W. A D gene is named only where the DNA matches it firmly. Clone sizes are given selectively: once, few, many, or a class where the clone is expanded.

clone size	D gene	J gene	V gene	CDR3 DNA	CDR3 protein
many	-	TRBJ2-5	TRBV11-2	TGTGCCAGCAGCCTAACAGGGAATGGAGAGACCCAGTACTTC	CASSLTGNGETQYF
few	TRBD2	TRBJ2-3	TRBV6-2/TRBV6-3	TGTGCCAGCAGTTACTCGGGGACTAGCGCGGATACGCAGTATTTT	CASSYSGTSADTQYF
many	-	TRBJ2-1	TRBV6-5	TGTGCCAGCAGTTACGGGGGGAGTAATGAGCAGTTCTTC	CASSYGGSNEQFF
-	TRBD1	TRBJ2-7	TRBV5-1	TGCGCCAGCAGCTTGTCAGGGGGCATCTCCTACGAGCAGTACTTC	CASSLSGGISYEQYF
many	TRBD2	TRBJ2-3	TRBV29-1	TGCAGCGTTGTGTGGCGCGGGAGCGGTACAGATACGCAGTATTTT	CSVVWRGSGTDTQYF
-	-	TRBJ1-6	TRBV11-1	TGTGCCAGCAGCTTACACTTCTTCCCTTCGGACAGTAATTCACCCCTCCACTTT	CASSLHFFPSDSNSPLHF
few	TRBD1	TRBJ2-7	TRBV20-1	TGCAGTGCTTTCGAACAGGGGGACATGGGCGAGCAGTACTTC	CSAFEQGDMGEQYF
many	-	TRBJ2-7	TRBV6-5	TGTGCCAGCAGTTACAGCAGCAGGGTCTGGGAGCAGTACTTC	CASSYSSRVWEQYF
many	-	TRBJ2-7	TRBV5-6	TGTGCCAGCAGCTTAGGCACCGAGGTAATCTACGAGCAGTACTTC	CASSLGTEVIYEQYF
many	-	TRBJ2-7	TRBV20-1	TGCAGTGCTAGAGATGCCGGTAGATACGAGCAGTACTTC	CSARDAGRYEQYF
-	TRBD2	TRBJ2-3	TRBV5-1	TGCGCCAGCAGCTCAACACCGGGGCTAGCGGGAGCGGGTACGCAGTATTTT	CASSSTPGLAGAGTQYF
few	-	TRBJ1-2	TRBV25-1	TGTGCCAGCAGTCGAGGGAGCTATGGCTACACCTTC	CASSRGSYGYTF
-	-	TRBJ1-6	TRBV11-1	TGTGCCAGCAGCTTAGGTGTTTTTACAGACACGATAAATTCACCCCTCCACTTT	CASSLGVFTDTINSPLHF
-	TRBD1	TRBJ2-5	TRBV5-1	TGCGCCAGCATGGGACAGTCAAGTTCGGCCCAGTACTTC	CASMGQSSSAQYF
-	-	TRBJ2-7	TRBV11-2	TGTGCCAGCAGCGCCAACCTTTCGCCCCCCGAGCAGTACTTC	CASSANLSPPEQYF
many	TRBD1	TRBJ1-5	TRBV5-1	TGCGCCAGCAGCTTTTCGGACAGGCAGGATGATGGGCAGCCCCAGCATTTT	CASSFSDRQDDGQPQHF
many	-	TRBJ2-3	TRBV5-1	TGCGCCAGCAGCTTGCTCCAGGGTAACACAGATACGCAGTATTTT	CASSLLQGNTDTQYF
-	-	TRBJ2-1	TRBV20-1	TGCAGTGCTAGTCTCGCGGGCTTTCCCCCCTACAATGAGCAGTTCTTC	CSASLAGFPPYNEQFF
many	TRBD1	TRBJ2-7	TRBV20-1	TGCAGTGCTAGTACGGACAGGGGAAATTACGAGCAGTACTTC	CSASTDRGNYEQYF
many	TRBD2	TRBJ2-1	TRBV12-3/TRBV12-4	TGTGCCAGCAGTTTACGGGGGGAATGGAATGAGCAGTTCTTC	CASSLRGEWNEQFF
many	-	TRBJ1-5	TRBV12-3/TRBV12-4	TGTGCCAGCAGTTTCACCAGCTTTAATAGCAATCAGCCCCAGCATTTT	CASSFTSFNSNQPQHF
many	-	TRBJ1-2	TRBV20-1	TGCAGTGCTAGCACCGGAGAGTATGGCTACACCTTC	CSASTGEYGYTF
-	TRBD2	TRBJ2-1	TRBV20-1	TGCAGTGCTAGAGATTTGCTAGCGGGAGTCCCCGAGCAGTTCTTC	CSARDLLAGVPEQFF
many	TRBD2	TRBJ2-7	TRBV20-1	TGCAGTGCTAGGGGGGATAGCGGGAATTACGAGCAGTACTTC	CSARGDSGNYEQYF
many	TRBD2	TRBJ2-7	TRBV5-1	TGCGCCAGCAGCTTGGACGGGACTAGCGGCACCTACGAGCAGTACTTC	CASSLDGTSGTYEQYF
few	-	TRBJ2-7	TRBV20-1	TGCAGTGCCCGGAATGGACAGGGAGGGACCTACGAGCAGTACTTC	CSARNGQGGTYEQYF
many	-	TRBJ1-2	TRBV19	TGTGCCAGTAGTGCGGCCGCGACGGCGCGCTATGGCTACACCTTC	CASSAAATARYGYTF
many	TRBD2	TRBJ2-3	TRBV10-2	TGCGCCAGCAGAGTGGGGACTAGCGGGATGACAGATACGCAGTATTTT	CASRVGTSGMTDTQYF
many	TRBD1	TRBJ2-2	TRBV5-6	TGTGCCAGCAGCTTACAGGGGGCGCGGAACACCGGGGAGCTGTTTTTT	CASSLQGARNTGELFF
few	-	TRBJ1-1	TRBV20-1	TGCAGTGCTGGCCGGGGAGGGTTAGCTTTCTTT	CSAGRGGLAFF
many	-	TRBJ2-3	TRBV24-1	TGTGCCACCAGTTCAGCAGGGCTGGATACGCAGTATTTT	CATSSAGLDTQYF
-	TRBD2	TRBJ2-1	TRBV5-1	TGCGCCAGCAGCTTGGGCGGGAGAGGGGAGCAGTTCTTC	CASSLGGRGEQFF
many	-	TRBJ2-2	TRBV7-2	TGTGCCAGCAGCTTATTGGTCGGCAGGGGTTTGGAGCTGTTTTTT	CASSLLVGRGLELFF
few	TRBD2	TRBJ2-1	TRBV12-3/TRBV12-4	TGTGCCAGCAGTCCTCCCCTGACTAGCGGGACCTACAATGAGCAGTTCTTC	CASSPPLTSGTYNEQFF
-	-	TRBJ1-5	TRBV11-2	TGTGCCAGCAGTCAAGACCGGGGTGCCAACCAGCCCCAGCATTTT	CASSQDRGANQPQHF
many	TRBD1	TRBJ2-7	TRBV28	TGTGCCAGCAGTTTACATAGGGACAGAGCATCGGGTGCCGAGCAGTACTTC	CASSLHRDRASGAEQYF
many	TRBD2	TRBJ2-1	TRBV24-1	TGTGCCACCAGCGCCACCGGGACTAGTAAAAATGAGCAGTTCTTC	CATSATGTSKNEQFF
many	-	TRBJ2-3	TRBV9	TGTGCCAGCAGCGTCGGCACCACGAGCACAGATACGCAGTATTTT	CASSVGTTSTDTQYF
few	TRBD1	TRBJ1-5	TRBV5-1	TGCGCCAGCAGCTTGTTTGCAGGGGGGGGTCAGCCCCAGCATTTT	CASSLFAGGGQPQHF
few	-	TRBJ2-2	TRBV7-6	TGTGCCACAAAATTGGGGGCCGGAATTAACACCGGGGAGCTGTTTTTT	CATKLGAGINTGELFF
few	TRBD2	TRBJ2-1	TRBV14	TGTGCCAGCAGCCAAGAGACCGGGACTAGCGGGAGTCTTGAGCAGTTCTTC	CASSQETGTSGSLEQFF
many	-	TRBJ1-1	TRBV6-1	TGTGCCAGCACCCGGGGGGTGGCGAACACTGAAGCTTTCTTT	CASTRGVANTEAFF
many	TRBD1	TRBJ2-2	TRBV5-1	TGCGCCAGCAGCTTGACAGGGGGCACCGGGGAGCTGTTTTTT	CASSLTGGTGELFF
many	TRBD1	TRBJ2-5	TRBV29-1	TGCAGCGTTGAAGTTCAGGGGGACCAGTACTTC	CSVEVQGDQYF
-	-	TRBJ2-1	TRBV9	TGTGCCAGCAGCGTAGTCCCGGGGAATGAGCAGTTCTTC	CASSVVPGNEQFF
-	-	TRBJ2-1	TRBV29-1	TGCAGCGTTGCGCGCGGATCCAGTTACAATGAGCAGTTCTTC	CSVARGSSYNEQFF
many	-	TRBJ2-2	TRBV29-1	TGCAGCGGGGACCTGACAGGTACCGGGGAGCTGTTTTTT	CSGDLTGTGELFF
few	-	TRBJ2-7	TRBV10-2	TGCGCCAGCCGCACGGCAAACCCCTACGAGCAGTACTTC	CASRTANPYEQYF
-	-	TRBJ1-1	TRBV27	TGTGCCAGCAGTTTGGGACTTCCGAACACTGAAGCTTTCTTT	CASSLGLPNTEAFF
-	-	TRBJ1-1	TRBV12-3/TRBV12-4	TGTGCCTCAGAAGCGAGACGGCTTGAAGCTTTCTTT	CASEARRLEAFF
-	TRBD1	TRBJ2-4	TRBV15	TGTGCCACCAGCAGATTACAGGGGGAGAACATTCAGTACTTC	CATSRLQGENIQYF
-	-	TRBJ2-2	TRBV11-2	TGTGCCAGCAGCCTCTCGGGCATTCAGAACACCGGGGAGCTGTTTTTT	CASSLSGIQNTGELFF
many	TRBD1	TRBJ2-1	TRBV20-1	TGCAGTGCTACCCAGGGGGCGGTTTCCTACAATGAGCAGTTCTTC	CSATQGAVSYNEQFF